The next 18 T cell receptor beta chains were all read from a single sample in a study of regulatory T cells in long-lasting Graves disease. Time point noted: newly diagnosed GD, antithyroid drugs for less than 3 months. PBMC RNA was the source of the TCR library. Sequencing libraries for TCR beta were prepared with iRepertoire HTBI primers and Arm-PCR of CDR3 regions. In TCRdb, the multiplex PCR reads were re-called with MiXCR into one record per CDR3 protein. The sample carries approximately 400,000 distinct CDR3 sequences, 15% recorded once. These data were also reused for a study on T cells in Graves' hyperthyroidism and ophthalmopathy.

Sequences were derived from peripheral blood mononuclear cells (PBMCs), sampled at new diagnosis, from a patient treated with antithyroid drugs. These receptors all stem from a woman younger than 45 with Graves disease.

This clonotype showed up just a few times. V and J are TRBV29-1 and TRBJ1-1; perhaps TRBD1 as D (5 bases). This CDR3 is built from 11 residues. In germline, CDR1 is SQVTM, CDR2 ANQGSEA. V lost 4 bases and J lost 5, with 8 bases in between. The CDR3 bases are TGCAGCGTTGGCGGGGGGACTGAAGCTTTCTTT. It encodes CSVGGGTEAFF.

The CDR3 spells CASSYLHSSGTDTQYF. In nucleotides, the CDR3 is TGTGCCAGCAGCTACCTTCACTCTAGCGGCACAGATACGCAGTATTTT. The chain employs TRBV5-6 and TRBJ2-3, with TRBD2 as a possible D gene (6 bases). Per the germline V gene, CDR1 is SGHDT and CDR2 is YYEEEE. CDR3 length: 16 amino acids. V was pared by 3 bases and J by 1 base, with 15 bases between.

This chain connects TRBV28 to TRBJ1-5; D remains unclear. Germline assignment: CDR1 MDHEN and CDR2 SYDVKM. Trimming removed 5 bases from V and 5 bases from J, with 7 bases in between. This CDR3 contains 12 residues. CDR3 sequence: CASSPGYQPQHF. CDR3 DNA sequence: TGTGCCAGCAGTCCTGGATATCAGCCCCAGCATTTT. Full variable domain (missing parts from reference TRBV28 and TRBJ1-5): DVKVTQSSRYLVKRTGEKVFLECVQDMDHENMFWYRQDPGLGLRLIYFSYDVKMKEKGDIPEGYSVSREKKERFSLILESASTNQTSMYLCASSPGYQPQHFGDGTRLSIL.

The chain carries TRBV7-2 and TRBJ2-3; 8 bases are shared with TRBD2. After removal of 7 bases from V and 2 bases from J, the junction contained 5 bases not matched to a gene. The CDR3 covers 14 residues. From germline, CDR1 is SGHTA and CDR2 FQGNSA. The DNA for the CDR3 is TGTGCCAGCATAATTAGCGGGGCCACAGATACGCAGTATTTT. Its translation: CASIISGATDTQYF.

This clonotype occurred many times. This chain joins TRBV20-1 and TRBJ2-5, with 9 positions matching TRBD2. There are 12 residues in the CDR3. Germline assignment: CDR1 DFQATT and CDR2 SNEGSKA (reference sequence). J was trimmed by 6 bases and V by 5 bases; bases with no gene match: 4. The CDR3 spells CSAWTSDQTQYF. The CDR3 DNA sequence: TGCAGTGCTTGGACTAGCGACCAGACCCAGTACTTC.

The chain links TRBV7-8 to TRBJ2-5; D possibly matches TRBD1 or TRBD2 (5 bases each). The CDR3 runs 18 residues. CDR1 and CDR2 from the germline V gene are SGHVS and FQNEAQ. V was cut by 0 bases and J by 2 bases, with 19 bases left in between. CDR3 coding DNA: TGTGCCAGCAGCTTAGCCGTCACTCAAACTAGGACACAAGAGACCCAGTACTTC. Translation gives CASSLAVTQTRTQETQYF.

The chain has TRBV29-1 and TRBJ2-1; 8 positions agree with TRBD2. V was pared by 7 bases and J by 4 bases, with 18 bases of the junction left unmatched. Germline values: CDR1 SQVTM, CDR2 ANQGSEA. The CDR3 loop spans 17 amino acids. In DNA, the CDR3 is TGCAGCGGGGGTTCGGAACTAGCGGCCGTCGGGTACAATGAGCAGTTCTTC. Translating gives CSGGSELAAVGYNEQFF.

This clonotype occurred many times. This chain joins TRBV9 and TRBJ2-5, with D unclear. V gave up 4 bases and J gave up 5 bases, with 12 bases separating them. The CDR3 covers 13 residues. Looked up from germline, CDR1 is SGDLS and CDR2 is YYNGEE. This chain's CDR3 is CASSLLAGETQYF. As DNA, the CDR3 is TGTGCCAGCAGCTTGCTCGCCGGGGAGACCCAGTACTTC.

Ten or more counts support this clonotype. The chain employs TRBV11-2 and TRBJ2-2; D is undetermined. Per germline, CDR1 SGHAT and CDR2 FQNNGV. The ends were cut back, 4 bases at V and 5 bases at J, with 11 bases in the middle. The CDR3 is 14 residues long. In nucleotides, the CDR3 is TGTGCCAGCAGCTCGCTACAGAAGACCGGGGAGCTGTTTTTT. Translated, it gives CASSSLQKTGELFF.

This clonotype was picked up a small number of times. The J gene is TRBJ2-4, the V gene TRBV6-2 or TRBV6-3; 8 bases are a match to TRBD2. This CDR3 spans 15 amino acids. The germline CDR1 and CDR2 sequences are MNHEY and SVGEGT. Trimming cost V 5 bases and J 9 bases; bases outside gene matches: 12. This CDR3 is CASSETSAGGGIQYF. As DNA, the CDR3 is TGTGCCAGCAGTGAAACGAGCGCGGGAGGCGGCATTCAGTACTTC.

This clonotype was observed a few times. This rearrangement joins TRBV19 to TRBJ1-1; D not resolved. Trimming removed 2 bases from V and 3 bases from J, with 22 bases in between. The germline gives CDR1 LNHDA, CDR2 SQIVND (reference sequence). The CDR3 loop spans 18 amino acids. The CDR3 DNA sequence: TGTGCCAGTAGTATACAGTGGAAGGGCTCGGGCGAAGACACTGAAGCTTTCTTT. The encoded protein is CASSIQWKGSGEDTEAFF.

In regard to this clonotype: Likely a read error: the CDR3 ends without its conserved phenylalanine or tryptophan. The chain carries TRBV6-1 and TRBJ2-7, with D possibly TRBD2 on 5 matching bases. Trimming removed 6 bases at V and 7 bases at J, with 13 bases between. The CDR3 loop spans 12 amino acids. Looked up from germline, CDR1 is MNHNS and CDR2 is SASEGT. This CDR3 is CASSDPSGEQYL. CDR3 coding DNA: TGTGCCAGCAGCGATCCCTCGGGGGAGCAGTACCTC.

Of note for this clonotype: A read error may explain this, as a much larger clone is one base away. The chain recombines TRBV7-2 with TRBJ2-5, with D perhaps matching TRBD2 (6 bases). This CDR3 is built from 14 residues. Per germline, CDR1 SGHTA and CDR2 FQGNSA. Trimming took off 7 bases at V and 5 bases at J, with 17 bases between the two ends. The CDR3 coding sequence is TGTGCCAGCAAAAAAGATGGAGGGCGGGAGACCCAGTACTTC. The encoded protein is CASKKDGGRETQYF. The variable domain in full, with the rest retrieved from reference TRBV7-2 and TRBJ2-5, is GAGVSQSPSNKVTEKGKDVELRCDPISGHTALYWYRQSLGQGLEFLIYFQGNSAPDKSGLPSDRFSAERTGGSVSTLTIQRTQQEDSAVYLCASKKDGGRETQYFGPGTRLLVL.

This clonotype appeared a few times. V is TRBV4-1 and J is TRBJ2-2, with 7 bases matching TRBD2. V trimming: 6 bases; J trimming: 4 bases; junction bases outside the gene matches: 11. The CDR3 consists of 16 residues. Germline V gene data show CDR1 as MGHRA and CDR2 as YSYEKL. The CDR3 bases are TGCGCCAGCAGGCCCCGGACTAGTCAGGGCACCGGGGAGCTGTTTTTT. Amino acids: CASRPRTSQGTGELFF.

In this sample, this clonotype turned up many times. The rearrangement uses TRBV28 and TRBJ2-1; the match to TRBD2 covers 7 bases. The CDR3 extends over 14 amino acids. Germline CDR1 and CDR2: MDHEN and SYDVKM. V lost 10 bases, J lost 2 bases, and 8 bases stayed unmatched. CDR3 protein: CATCGSWAYNEQFF. As DNA, the CDR3 is TGTGCCACCTGCGGGAGCTGGGCCTACAATGAGCAGTTCTTC.

Only a few counts were recorded for this clonotype. The CDR3 here is CATSAPERTSTDTQYF. As DNA, the CDR3 is TGTGCCACCAGTGCCCCAGAGAGAACTAGCACAGATACGCAGTATTTT. The V call is TRBV24-1, the J call TRBJ2-3, with no clear D. The CDR3 totals 16 residues. Germline lookup yields CDR1 KGHDR and CDR2 SFDVKD. V was pared by 5 bases and J by 0 bases, with 14 bases between.

This clonotype has only a few counts. The chain links TRBV12-3 or TRBV12-4 to TRBJ2-3; D is possibly TRBD1 or TRBD2 (6 bases each). The V end was cut by 8 bases, the J end by 6 bases, with 18 bases between. The CDR3 length is 14 residues. CDR3 in amino acids: CASGGGVVFDTQYF. CDR3 nucleotides: TGTGCCAGCGGGGGCGGGGTGGTATTTGATACGCAGTATTTT.

With regard to this clonotype: A much larger clone sits a single nucleotide away, making a read error possible. The rearrangement links TRBV6-1 to TRBJ1-3; 8 positions match TRBD1. The CDR3 extends over 17 amino acids. Germline loops: CDR1 MNHNS, CDR2 SASEGT. J was trimmed by 3 bases and V by 8 bases; bases with no gene match: 15. The CDR3 loop reads CASQALPTGGGGNTIYF. The CDR3, as DNA: TGTGCCAGCCAGGCACTACCTACAGGGGGTGGTGGAAACACCATATATTTT.